The rows below give T cell receptor beta chains drawn from one sample of a study of blood T cell repertoires in COVID-19. Sequencing was performed with immunoSEQ multiplex PCR; in TCRdb, only in-frame clones are kept and a portion is missing. The data hold roughly 160,000 clones, with roughly 84% observed a single time. Sequences were obtained from peripheral blood. These receptors originate from a man between 40 and 49 years old with acute or convalescent COVID-19. Both conserved end residues are part of each CDR3. The D gene is left open where the match is weak. The listing skips clone size in some rows; elsewhere it reads once, few, many or a size class.

v_call: TRBV28
j_call: TRBJ1-3
clone_size: few
d_call: TRBD1
cdr3_nt: TGTGCCAGCAGTTTGGAGGGACAGGGGGCGAGAAACACCATATATTTT
cdr3_aa: CASSLEGQGARNTIYF

v_call: TRBV18
j_call: TRBJ1-1
clone_size: -
d_call: -
cdr3_nt: TGTGCCAGCTCACCGCAACAGGGTCTCATGAACACTGAAGCTTTCTTT
cdr3_aa: CASSPQQGLMNTEAFF

v_call: TRBV6-2/TRBV6-3
j_call: TRBJ2-2
clone_size: few
d_call: TRBD2
cdr3_nt: TGTGCCAGCAGTTACACGGGAGCGGGGGGCCTCCACGGGGAGCTGTTTTTT
cdr3_aa: CASSYTGAGGLHGELFF

v_call: TRBV30
j_call: TRBJ2-1
clone_size: -
d_call: TRBD1
cdr3_nt: TGTGCCTGGGCCGGGACAGCAAACAATGAGCAGTTCTTC
cdr3_aa: CAWAGTANNEQFF

v_call: TRBV11-3
j_call: TRBJ2-5
clone_size: -
d_call: TRBD2
cdr3_nt: TGTGCCAGCAGCCCCGGCGATACAGCGGGGGCCCTCCCGGAGACCCAGTACTTC
cdr3_aa: CASSPGDTAGALPETQYF

v_call: TRBV10-3
j_call: TRBJ1-1
clone_size: -
d_call: -
cdr3_nt: TGTGCCATCAGTGAGCCGGGAGGTGGCACGAACACTGAAGCTTTCTTT
cdr3_aa: CAISEPGGGTNTEAFF

v_call: TRBV28
j_call: TRBJ1-6
clone_size: once
d_call: -
cdr3_nt: TGTGCCAGCAGTTTCTACAGGGTCGATTCACCCCTCCACTTT
cdr3_aa: CASSFYRVDSPLHF

v_call: TRBV2
j_call: TRBJ1-1
clone_size: -
d_call: TRBD1
cdr3_nt: TGTGCCAGCCTCCGGACAGGGGAAAGCACTGAAGCTTTCTTT
cdr3_aa: CASLRTGESTEAFF

v_call: TRBV11-2
j_call: TRBJ1-1
clone_size: -
d_call: -
cdr3_nt: TGTGCCAGCAGCTTAGGGCGGGGCCGGAACACTGAAGCTTTCTTT
cdr3_aa: CASSLGRGRNTEAFF

v_call: TRBV30
j_call: TRBJ1-4
clone_size: -
d_call: TRBD1
cdr3_nt: TGTGCCTGGGGGGACAGCGATGAAAAACTGTTTTTT
cdr3_aa: CAWGDSDEKLFF

v_call: TRBV6-5
j_call: TRBJ1-5
clone_size: -
d_call: TRBD1
cdr3_nt: TGTGCCAGCAGTTACACGACAGGGGAGATGGGACAGCCCCAGCATTTT
cdr3_aa: CASSYTTGEMGQPQHF

v_call: TRBV28
j_call: TRBJ1-5
clone_size: -
d_call: TRBD1
cdr3_nt: TGTGCCAGCAGTTCCCCACAGGGGAATCAGCCCCAGCATTTT
cdr3_aa: CASSSPQGNQPQHF

v_call: TRBV27
j_call: TRBJ2-7
clone_size: -
d_call: -
cdr3_nt: TGTGCCAGCAGTTTATTTGCAGACAGTCCCAACAACGAGCAGTACTTC
cdr3_aa: CASSLFADSPNNEQYF

v_call: TRBV10-3
j_call: TRBJ2-7
clone_size: -
d_call: TRBD1
cdr3_nt: TGTGCCATCCGGGACAGGATCAACGAGCAGTACTTC
cdr3_aa: CAIRDRINEQYF

v_call: TRBV28
j_call: TRBJ1-2
clone_size: -
d_call: -
cdr3_nt: TGTGCCAGCAGTTTTAGCGGGCCCTATGGCTACACCTTC
cdr3_aa: CASSFSGPYGYTF

v_call: TRBV7-9
j_call: TRBJ1-1
clone_size: -
d_call: TRBD1
cdr3_nt: TGTGCCAGCAGCTCTCTCAGGGGGGTTGGATTGGACACTGAAGCTTTCTTT
cdr3_aa: CASSSLRGVGLDTEAFF

v_call: TRBV18
j_call: TRBJ1-3
clone_size: -
d_call: -
cdr3_nt: TGTGCCAGCTCACCACCCAGGAGGTCTGGAAACACCATATATTTT
cdr3_aa: CASSPPRRSGNTIYF

v_call: TRBV4-1
j_call: TRBJ1-2
clone_size: -
d_call: -
cdr3_nt: TGCGCCAGCAGCCAACCAGCGGGACTCAACTATGGCTACACCTTC
cdr3_aa: CASSQPAGLNYGYTF

v_call: TRBV7-2
j_call: TRBJ1-2
clone_size: -
d_call: TRBD1
cdr3_nt: TGTGCCAGCAGCTTAGTAAGCCAGGGGGGTGACTATGGCTACACCTTC
cdr3_aa: CASSLVSQGGDYGYTF

v_call: TRBV30
j_call: TRBJ2-4
clone_size: -
d_call: -
cdr3_nt: TGTGCCTGGAGTGATAGAAGCCTAGCCAAAAACATTCAGTACTTC
cdr3_aa: CAWSDRSLAKNIQYF

v_call: TRBV30
j_call: TRBJ1-3
clone_size: -
d_call: TRBD1
cdr3_nt: TGTGCCTGGGACACAGGACAGGCATATGGAAACACCATATATTTT
cdr3_aa: CAWDTGQAYGNTIYF

v_call: TRBV5-1
j_call: TRBJ2-3
clone_size: -
d_call: TRBD2
cdr3_nt: TGCGCCAGCAGCCTGGGACTAGCGGCTTCAGATACGCAGTATTTT
cdr3_aa: CASSLGLAASDTQYF

v_call: TRBV27
j_call: TRBJ2-2
clone_size: once
d_call: -
cdr3_nt: TGTGCCAGCAGTTTATCGAGGAGTTGGTCGGACGGGGAGCTGTTTTTT
cdr3_aa: CASSLSRSWSDGELFF

v_call: TRBV14
j_call: TRBJ1-1
clone_size: once
d_call: -
cdr3_nt: TGTGCCAGCAGCCAAGGTGGCAGGGGAATGACTGAAGCTTTCTTT
cdr3_aa: CASSQGGRGMTEAFF

v_call: TRBV11-2
j_call: TRBJ2-7
clone_size: -
d_call: -
cdr3_nt: TGTGCCAGCAGCTTAAGGGGGGCGGGGGCCGCGTACGAGCAGTACTTC
cdr3_aa: CASSLRGAGAAYEQYF

v_call: TRBV5-4
j_call: TRBJ1-4
clone_size: -
d_call: -
cdr3_nt: TGTGCCAGCAGCTCAAGCCAGGGTTCAACTAATGAAAAACTGTTTTTT
cdr3_aa: CASSSSQGSTNEKLFF

v_call: TRBV10-2
j_call: TRBJ1-6
clone_size: -
d_call: -
cdr3_nt: TGCGCCAGCAGTGGGGGGGACGGACTCAATTCACCCCTCCACTTT
cdr3_aa: CASSGGDGLNSPLHF

v_call: TRBV27
j_call: TRBJ1-3
clone_size: -
d_call: -
cdr3_nt: TGTGCCAGCAGTTTAAGGGCGGACAGTATCTCTGGAAACACCATATATTTT
cdr3_aa: CASSLRADSISGNTIYF

v_call: TRBV5-6
j_call: TRBJ2-3
clone_size: -
d_call: TRBD1
cdr3_nt: TGTGCCAGCAGACCCCCGGGACAGCAATACACAGATACGCAGTATTTT
cdr3_aa: CASRPPGQQYTDTQYF

v_call: TRBV21-1
j_call: TRBJ1-5
clone_size: -
d_call: -
cdr3_nt: TGTGCCAGCACGGGACAGGGGAAGGTCAGCAATCAGCCCCAGCATTTT
cdr3_aa: CASTGQGKVSNQPQHF

v_call: TRBV5-1
j_call: TRBJ1-2
clone_size: -
d_call: -
cdr3_nt: TGCGCCAGCAGCCCGGGGGGGGCAAGGGGCTATGGCTACACCTTC
cdr3_aa: CASSPGGARGYGYTF

v_call: TRBV30
j_call: TRBJ1-2
clone_size: -
d_call: -
cdr3_nt: TGTGCCTGGAGTGTGGGGGGTTATGGCGGCTACACCTTC
cdr3_aa: CAWSVGGYGGYTF

v_call: TRBV5-4
j_call: TRBJ1-1
clone_size: -
d_call: -
cdr3_nt: TGTGCCAGCAGCTTGGATGTGGAGTCGAACACTGAAGCTTTCTTT
cdr3_aa: CASSLDVESNTEAFF

v_call: TRBV2
j_call: TRBJ1-5
clone_size: few
d_call: -
cdr3_nt: TGTGCCAGCAGAACCGGACACCTCGTTGGATCAGTACCCCAGCATTTT
cdr3_aa: CASRTGHLVGSVPQHF

v_call: TRBV2
j_call: TRBJ1-5
clone_size: -
d_call: -
cdr3_nt: TGTGCCAGCAACGGGTATGGCCAGCCCCAGCATTTT
cdr3_aa: CASNGYGQPQHF

v_call: TRBV9
j_call: TRBJ1-1
clone_size: -
d_call: -
cdr3_nt: TGTGCCAGCAGCGTAGGGGGGCGGCCAGGAAACACTGAAGCTTTCTTT
cdr3_aa: CASSVGGRPGNTEAFF

v_call: TRBV2
j_call: TRBJ1-2
clone_size: -
d_call: -
cdr3_nt: TGTGCCAGCAGTGAATCCATCTATGGCTACACCTTC
cdr3_aa: CASSESIYGYTF

v_call: TRBV28
j_call: TRBJ1-6
clone_size: -
d_call: TRBD1
cdr3_nt: TGTGCCAGCAGCTCCCCGGGACAGACCAATTTCATGGGTTCACCCCTCCACTTT
cdr3_aa: CASSSPGQTNFMGSPLHF

v_call: TRBV4-3
j_call: TRBJ2-7
clone_size: few
d_call: TRBD1
cdr3_nt: TGCGCCAGCAGCCAAAGGTGGGGACAGGGAGGGTACGAGCAGTACTTC
cdr3_aa: CASSQRWGQGGYEQYF

v_call: TRBV5-6
j_call: TRBJ2-5
clone_size: -
d_call: -
cdr3_nt: TGTGCCAGCAGCTCGAGCGTCCAGCGGCAAGAAGAGACCCAGTACTTC
cdr3_aa: CASSSSVQRQEETQYF

v_call: TRBV6-5
j_call: TRBJ1-1
clone_size: -
d_call: -
cdr3_nt: TGTGCCAGCAGTCCAGACAGGTTGAACACTGAAGCTTTCTTT
cdr3_aa: CASSPDRLNTEAFF

v_call: TRBV20-1
j_call: TRBJ2-3
clone_size: -
d_call: -
cdr3_nt: TGCAGTGCTAGTTGGCTGAACACAGATACGCAGTATTTT
cdr3_aa: CSASWLNTDTQYF

v_call: TRBV5-1
j_call: TRBJ1-2
clone_size: -
d_call: -
cdr3_nt: TGCGCCAGCAGCTTGCATACTGACTATGGCTACACCTTC
cdr3_aa: CASSLHTDYGYTF

v_call: TRBV7-6
j_call: TRBJ2-7
clone_size: -
d_call: -
cdr3_nt: TGTGCCAGCAGCTTAGAGGGAGCCCGTTCCTACGAGCAGTACTTC
cdr3_aa: CASSLEGARSYEQYF

v_call: TRBV5-1
j_call: TRBJ2-2
clone_size: -
d_call: -
cdr3_nt: TGCGCCAGCAGCCCCGGGACACTCGCGAACACCGGGGAGCTGTTTTTT
cdr3_aa: CASSPGTLANTGELFF

v_call: TRBV5-1
j_call: TRBJ1-1
clone_size: once
d_call: -
cdr3_nt: TGCGCCAGCAGTAGGTCGGGGGTCCAGAACACTGAAGCTTTCTTT
cdr3_aa: CASSRSGVQNTEAFF

v_call: TRBV5-6
j_call: TRBJ2-5
clone_size: -
d_call: -
cdr3_nt: TGTGCCAGCAGCTTGGATTGGGGGGAGATCCAAGAGACCCAGTACTTC
cdr3_aa: CASSLDWGEIQETQYF

v_call: TRBV6-5
j_call: TRBJ1-6
clone_size: once
d_call: TRBD1
cdr3_nt: TGTGCCAGCAGTTACCTCCTTGACAGGGACTCACCCCTCCACTTT
cdr3_aa: CASSYLLDRDSPLHF

v_call: TRBV2
j_call: TRBJ2-3
clone_size: -
d_call: -
cdr3_nt: TGTGCCAGCAGTGAAGAGCCGGTTGGGGCGGATACGCAGTATTTT
cdr3_aa: CASSEEPVGADTQYF

v_call: TRBV7-2
j_call: TRBJ1-1
clone_size: -
d_call: -
cdr3_nt: TGTGCCAGCAGCCCGAATGCCTTGGGGGCCATTAGGGGCACTGAAGCTTTCTTT
cdr3_aa: CASSPNALGAIRGTEAFF

v_call: TRBV3-1/TRBV3-2
j_call: TRBJ1-2
clone_size: -
d_call: TRBD1
cdr3_nt: TGTGCCAGCAGCCACTCGCGCTCCCCCGGGACAGGGGGTGGAGGCTACACCTTC
cdr3_aa: CASSHSRSPGTGGGGYTF

v_call: TRBV27
j_call: TRBJ1-2
clone_size: -
d_call: TRBD1
cdr3_nt: TGTGCCAGCAGTTTAACCCTGGGACAGGGTAACTATGGCTACACCTTC
cdr3_aa: CASSLTLGQGNYGYTF

v_call: TRBV24-1
j_call: TRBJ2-3
clone_size: -
d_call: TRBD2
cdr3_nt: TGTGCCACCAGTGATTGGACTAGCGGGGGGGGAAATACGCAGTATTTT
cdr3_aa: CATSDWTSGGGNTQYF

v_call: TRBV11-3
j_call: TRBJ1-2
clone_size: -
d_call: -
cdr3_nt: TGTGCCAGCAGCTTAGATCTGATGGAGGGCTACTATGGCTACACCTTC
cdr3_aa: CASSLDLMEGYYGYTF

v_call: TRBV2
j_call: TRBJ1-1
clone_size: -
d_call: TRBD1
cdr3_nt: TGTGCCAGCAGGGCCCGGGACAGGGGCATGAACACTGAAGCTTTCTTT
cdr3_aa: CASRARDRGMNTEAFF

v_call: TRBV9
j_call: TRBJ2-5
clone_size: -
d_call: TRBD2
cdr3_nt: TGTGCCAGCAGCGTAGGCGCTAGCGGGGGAGTACAAGAGACCCAGTACTTC
cdr3_aa: CASSVGASGGVQETQYF

v_call: TRBV7-2
j_call: TRBJ2-5
clone_size: -
d_call: -
cdr3_nt: TGTGCCAGCAGTTCTAGCAGGGAGACCCAGTACTTC
cdr3_aa: CASSSSRETQYF

v_call: TRBV18
j_call: TRBJ1-2
clone_size: -
d_call: -
cdr3_nt: TGTGCCAGCTCACAGTTGGCCCTCTATGGCTACACCTTC
cdr3_aa: CASSQLALYGYTF

v_call: TRBV5-6
j_call: TRBJ1-2
clone_size: -
d_call: TRBD1
cdr3_nt: TGTGCCAGCAGTCCACCGGACAGGGAATATGGCTACACCTTC
cdr3_aa: CASSPPDREYGYTF